This TCR beta chain came from a study of cytomegalovirus exposure and HLA in healthy donors. Study at large: An analysis done earlier identified roughly 120 million unique TCR beta sequences from roughly 190 million T cells.

60 Vbeta and 13 Jbeta primers were used in PCR. Profiling relied on immunoSEQ multiplex PCR, and the TCRdb table lists in-frame clones only, not all of them. This sample has about 98,000 clones; approximately 87% occur once, and the top ten carry 2% to 3%. As regards this clone: Its antigen remains unidentified.

Regarding the study as a whole: An observed cluster of highly shared sequence variants was recorded as a likely sequencing artifact. A later analysis found common viral pathogens apparently linked to several of the most significant clusters. Later analysis showed most CMV-associated TCR beta chains appearing HLA-restricted.

Germline V CDR1 and CDR2: MNHEY, SMNVEV (reference sequence). This CDR3 spans 15 amino acids. Deletions cut 4 bases from V and 2 bases from J, with 15 bases between. This sequence joins TRBV27 and TRBJ2-7; a possible D gene is TRBD1 (6 bases). The sequenced sample consisted of PBMCs. The source of this sequence is a man between 35 and 55 years old in good health and CMV-seronegative. The CDR3 DNA follows: TGTGCCAGCAGTTCCCCAAACAGGGATCCCTACGAGCAGTACTTC. Translating gives CASSSPNRDPYEQYF.